The 10 T cell receptor beta chains in this list originate from one sample, sequenced in a study of shared clonotypes between healthy human individuals (dated by TCRdb to between 2020 and 2021). Receptors were amplified or captured by the immunoSEQ multiplex PCR assay. This immuneACCESS table, as held by TCRdb, lists in-frame sequences with V and J called but not all clones. Of the missing ones, under half trace to an unresolved V gene in checked studies; the others have no known cause. For this sample there are a few million clones; around 90% appear just once. The ten largest account for 0.13% to 0.15% of the sample. The sequenced material came from naive CD4+ T cells sorted from blood. According to the study, the label for this sample's cell subset or site signals: CD45RA+ positively selected. The receptors derive from a man between 18 and 29 years old in good health.

CDR3 sequence: CASSYGAGRVPDTQYF. DNA of the CDR3: TGTGCCAGCAGCTACGGGGCGGGGAGGGTCCCAGATACGCAGTATTTT. The rearrangement uses TRBV7-3 and TRBJ2-3; 7 nucleotides match TRBD2. Germline CDR1 SGHTA, CDR2 FQGTGA. There are 16 residues in the CDR3. J was trimmed by 4 bases and V by 4 bases; bases with no gene match: 11.

V is TRBV5-1 and J is TRBJ2-5; D possibly uses TRBD1 or TRBD2 (5 bases each). CDR1 is SGHRS, CDR2 YFSETQ, per germline. V lost 0 bases and J lost 5, with 14 bases in between. CDR3 length: 15 amino acids. The CDR3, as DNA: TGCGCCAGCAGCTTGGGACTGCCCGAGGGGGAGACCCAGTACTTC. It specifies CASSLGLPEGETQYF. Supplemented by reference TRBV5-1 and TRBJ2-5, the full variable domain reads KAGVTQTPRYLIKTRGQQVTLSCSPISGHRSVSWYQQTPGQGLQFLFEYFSETQRNKGNFPGRFSGRQFSNSRSEMNVSTLELGDSALYLCASSLGLPEGETQYFGPGTRLLVL.

The rearrangement joins TRBV6-6 to TRBJ2-7; weak D call: TRBD1 (6 bases). This CDR3 contains 15 residues. Trimming removed 5 bases from V and 5 bases from J, with 19 bases in between. The germline V gene encodes CDR1 MNHNY and CDR2 SVGAGI (reference sequence). In nucleotides, the CDR3 is TGTGCCAGCAGTGCCCCAGGGGCGTCTCGGAACGAGCAGTACTTC. Protein: CASSAPGASRNEQYF.

This clone has just one count. The chain has TRBV11-2 and TRBJ1-4; 7 positions match TRBD1. CDR3 size: 14 residues. CDR1 and CDR2 (germline): SGHAT, FQNNGV. J lost 8 bases, V lost 4 bases, and 7 bases had no gene match. CDR3 nucleotide sequence: TGTGCCAGCAGCTGGACAGGAGAGGGCGAAAAACTGTTTTTT. It encodes CASSWTGEGEKLFF. Full variable domain (rest looked up from reference TRBV11-2 and TRBJ1-4): EAGVAQSPRYKIIEKRQSVAFWCNPISGHATLYWYQQILGQGPKLLIQFQNNGVVDDSQLPKDRFSAERLKGVDSTLKIQPAKLEDSAVYLCASSWTGEGEKLFFGSGTQLSVL.

The chain carries TRBV7-9 and TRBJ1-2; no definite D call. CDR3 length: 12 amino acids. V lost 5 bases and J 3 bases, leaving 7 bases between the germline ends. The germline gives CDR1 SEHNR, CDR2 FQNEAQ (reference sequence). This CDR3 reads CASSHGDYGYTF. The CDR3 nucleotides read TGTGCCAGCAGCCATGGGGACTATGGCTACACCTTC.

The DNA for the CDR3 is TGTGCCTGGAGGTGGGGGACGACAGATACGCAGTATTTT. The encoded protein is CAWRWGTTDTQYF. The chain carries TRBV30 and TRBJ2-3; the D call may be TRBD1 or TRBD2 (5 bases each). Trimming pared 3 bases from V and 3 bases from J, leaving 10 bases between. The CDR3 runs 13 residues. Germline values: CDR1 GTSNPN, CDR2 SVGIG (reference sequence).

The genes are TRBV6-5 and TRBJ1-1; no clear D gene. Germline CDR1 is MNHEY and CDR2 is SVGAGI. The CDR3 runs 14 residues. Trimming removed 7 bases from V and 1 base from J, with 13 bases in between. CDR3 sequence (DNA): TGTGCCAGCACCAGCCCATCGGGGAACACTGAAGCTTTCTTT. This codes for CASTSPSGNTEAFF.

The CDR3 protein is CASSYLKLSGENTGELFF. The CDR3 region has the DNA TGTGCCAGCAGCTACCTTAAACTCAGCGGGGAGAACACCGGGGAGCTGTTTTTT. This sequence joins TRBV13 and TRBJ2-2; 7 positions match TRBD2. CDR1 is PRHDT, CDR2 FYEKMQ, per germline (reference sequence). Germline trimming cut 4 bases from V and 1 base from J; bases unmatched to any gene: 12. The CDR3 covers 18 residues.

The V gene is TRBV15, the J gene TRBJ2-3; possible D gene TRBD2, 6 bases. CDR3 length: 16 amino acids. Germline V gene lookup returns CDR1 LNHNV and CDR2 YYDKDF (reference sequence). Trimming left V 1 base short and J 4 bases short, with 15 bases between. In DNA form, the CDR3 reads TGTGCCACCAGCAGAGGTAGTCTTGGGACTGCAGATACGCAGTATTTT. Protein sequence: CATSRGSLGTADTQYF.

The chain links TRBV7-2 to TRBJ2-5; 16 bases fit TRBD2. This CDR3 spans 16 amino acids. CDR1 and CDR2 from the germline V gene are SGHTA and FQGNSA. V dropped 5 bases and J dropped 9; count of bases not matched to a gene: 9. CDR3 DNA sequence: TGTGCCAGCAGCGAGGGACTAGCGGGAGGGCGACTGGCCCAGTACTTC. It encodes CASSEGLAGGRLAQYF.